What follows are 18 T cell receptor beta chains derived from one specimen sequenced in a study of blood T cell repertoires in COVID-19. Libraries were prepared by immunoSEQ multiplex PCR; TCRdb keeps only in-frame clonotypes and omits some of them. The sample lists over 150,000 clones, roughly 90% occurring once. The sample comprised peripheral blood. These receptors were obtained from a young man with COVID-19, enrolled during active disease.

This chain joins TRBV11-2 and TRBJ1-2; TRBD1 matches at 7 bases. The ends lost 1 base at V and 3 bases at J; junction bases unmatched: 11. CDR1 and CDR2 from the germline V gene are SGHAT and FQNNGV. CDR3 length equals 17 residues. CDR3 sequence: CASSLGTGIWGDYGYTF. The CDR3 DNA sequence: TGTGCCAGCAGCTTAGGGACAGGAATTTGGGGCGACTATGGCTACACCTTC.

The rearrangement links TRBV10-3 to TRBJ2-1, with 9 bases matching TRBD2. This CDR3 is built from 15 residues. CDR1 and CDR2 (germline): ENHRY, SYGVKD. The junction had 4 bases not matched to a gene; V was cut back by 7 bases and J by 0 bases. The CDR3 sequence: CAITASGASYNEQFF. CDR3 DNA: TGTGCCATCACTGCTAGCGGGGCCTCCTACAATGAGCAGTTCTTC.

The chain couples TRBV7-2 to TRBJ2-7, with 8 positions matching TRBD2. Trimming removed 5 bases from V and 5 bases from J; junction bases left unmatched: 8. The CDR3 consists of 14 residues. Germline assignment: CDR1 SGHTA and CDR2 FQGNSA. CDR3 in amino acids: CASSLSGSNHEQYF. CDR3 DNA sequence: TGTGCCAGCAGCCTGAGCGGGAGTAACCACGAGCAGTACTTC.

In this sample, this clone turned up once. The chain couples TRBV7-9 to TRBJ2-7; no clear D. CDR3 length equals 16 residues. Per germline, CDR1 SEHNR and CDR2 FQNEAQ (reference sequence). V dropped 4 bases and J dropped 7 bases, with 23 bases sitting between them. CDR3 in amino acids: CASSSLADVHPGEQYF. The CDR3 bases are TGTGCCAGCAGCTCCCTCGCCGACGTCCACCCCGGGGAGCAGTACTTC.

The chain recombines TRBV11-3 with TRBJ2-1; 9 bases line up with TRBD1. The germline CDR1 and CDR2 sequences are SGHNT and YENEEA. Trimming removed 5 bases from V and 4 bases from J; junction bases left unmatched: 9. The length of the CDR3 is 16 residues. The CDR3 spells CASSTRGTGPYNEQFF. CDR3 in DNA: TGTGCCAGCAGCACCCGTGGGACAGGGCCATACAATGAGCAGTTCTTC.

The chain carries TRBV2 and TRBJ1-5; maybe TRBD1 (5 bases). The CDR3 covers 15 residues. The V gene's germline CDR1 is SNHLY and CDR2 FYNNEI. V was pared by 4 bases and J by 1 base, with 11 bases between. The DNA for the CDR3 is TGTGCCAGCAGTGTCGGGGGGTCGAGCAATCAGCCCCAGCATTTT. This codes for CASSVGGSSNQPQHF.

The chain links TRBV30 to TRBJ1-1; TRBD1 might be the D (6 bases). Germline V gene lookup returns CDR1 GTSNPN and CDR2 SVGIG (reference sequence). The V end lost 2 bases, the J end lost 7 bases, and 11 bases lay between the germline ends. The CDR3 has 12 residues. The CDR3 bases are TGTGCCTGGAGTACGACAGGAATTGAAGCTTTCTTT. Its protein product is CAWSTTGIEAFF.

The chain uses TRBV7-9 and TRBJ1-1; TRBD1 aligns across 7 bases. The CDR3 runs to 12 residues. After removal of 4 bases from V and 7 bases from J, the junction contained 3 bases not matched to a gene. Per germline, CDR1 SEHNR and CDR2 FQNEAQ (reference sequence). The CDR3 loop is CASSSDRVEAFF. The CDR3 region has the DNA TGTGCCAGCAGCTCCGACAGGGTTGAAGCTTTCTTT. The full variable domain, with the rest looked up from reference TRBV7-9 and TRBJ1-1, is DTGVSQNPRHKITKRGQNVTFRCDPISEHNRLYWYRQTLGQGPEFLTYFQNEAQLEKSRLLSDRFSAERPKGSFSTLEIQRTEQGDSAMYLCASSSDRVEAFFGQGTRLTVV.

This rearrangement joins TRBV5-4 to TRBJ2-7, with D perhaps TRBD2 (5 bases). V shed 4 bases and J shed 5 bases, with 13 bases lying between them. Germline V lookup: CDR1 SGHNT, CDR2 YYREEE (reference sequence). The length of the CDR3 is 13 residues. This CDR3 reads CASSLVDGDEQYF. In nucleotides, the CDR3 is TGTGCCAGCAGCCTAGTCGACGGGGACGAGCAGTACTTC. The variable domain in full, completed from reference TRBV5-4 and TRBJ2-7, reads ETGVTQSPTHLIKTRGQQVTLRCSSQSGHNTVSWYQQALGQGPQFIFQYYREEENGRGNFPPRFSGLQFPNYSSELNVNALELDDSALYLCASSLVDGDEQYFGPGTRLTVT.

The V and J genes are TRBV11-2 and TRBJ1-1, with 12 bases identical to TRBD1. Germline V gives CDR1 SGHAT, CDR2 FQNNGV. The V and J ends lost 2 bases and 1 base, in that order; junction bases with no gene match: 11. This CDR3 spans 19 amino acids. In DNA, the CDR3 is TGTGCCAGCAGCTTACCCCAGGGGGACAGGGGGCTTGGGAACACTGAAGCTTTCTTT. It encodes CASSLPQGDRGLGNTEAFF.

The chain recombines TRBV11-2 with TRBJ2-7; no definite D call. The CDR3 runs to 14 residues. Looked up from germline, CDR1 is SGHAT and CDR2 is FQNNGV. V was clipped by 3 bases and J by 0 bases, with 9 bases between them. Here the CDR3 DNA reads TGTGCCAGCAGCTTCGCGGCAGACTCCTACGAGCAGTACTTC. It translates to CASSFAADSYEQYF. Complete variable domain (other parts from reference TRBV11-2 and TRBJ2-7): EAGVAQSPRYKIIEKRQSVAFWCNPISGHATLYWYQQILGQGPKLLIQFQNNGVVDDSQLPKDRFSAERLKGVDSTLKIQPAKLEDSAVYLCASSFAADSYEQYFGPGTRLTVT.

The chain combines TRBV5-5 with TRBJ1-1; no firm D call. The CDR3 is 14 residues long. CDR1 is SGHKS, CDR2 YYEKEE, per germline (reference sequence). Trimming cost V 2 bases and J 5 bases, with 13 bases left between them. DNA for the CDR3: TGTGCCAGCAGCTTAGTACAAACGAGGACTGAAGCTTTCTTT. It specifies CASSLVQTRTEAFF. The variable domain in full, with the rest retrieved from reference TRBV5-5 and TRBJ1-1, is DAGVTQSPTHLIKTRGQQVTLRCSPISGHKSVSWYQQVLGQGPQFIFQYYEKEERGRGNFPDRFSARQFPNYSSELNVNALLLGDSALYLCASSLVQTRTEAFFGQGTRLTVV.

The chain recombines TRBV28 with TRBJ2-1, with TRBD2 matching 9 bases. The junction had 20 bases not matched to a gene; V was cut back by 5 bases and J by 6 bases. The CDR3 runs to 19 residues. Looked up from germline, CDR1 is MDHEN and CDR2 is SYDVKM. CDR3 sequence reads: CASSPPAGWASGIPNEQFF. The DNA of the CDR3 is TGTGCCAGCAGTCCCCCGGCAGGGTGGGCTAGCGGGATTCCCAATGAGCAGTTCTTC. Full variable domain (remainder filled in from reference TRBV28 and TRBJ2-1): DVKVTQSSRYLVKRTGEKVFLECVQDMDHENMFWYRQDPGLGLRLIYFSYDVKMKEKGDIPEGYSVSREKKERFSLILESASTNQTSMYLCASSPPAGWASGIPNEQFFGPGTRLTVL.

CDR3 bases: TGTGCCAGCAGCACGACAGGGAGCGAGCAGTACTTC. This sequence encodes CASSTTGSEQYF. This sequence joins TRBV12-3 or TRBV12-4 and TRBJ2-7, with TRBD1 matching over 7 bases. This CDR3 is built from 12 residues. V lost 6 bases and J lost 6; bases outside the gene matches: 5.

The chain uses TRBV6-5 and TRBJ2-1; D ambiguous. CDR1 MNHEY and CDR2 SVGAGI come from the germline V gene. Trimming took 6 bases from V and 0 from J, leaving 12 bases between them. This CDR3 is built from 15 residues. The CDR3: CASSWSLSSYNEQFF. The CDR3 DNA follows: TGTGCCAGCAGCTGGTCCCTTAGCTCCTACAATGAGCAGTTCTTC.

V gene TRBV25-1 combines with J gene TRBJ1-2, with D maybe TRBD1 (6 bases). There are 14 residues in the CDR3. Germline V gene lookup returns CDR1 MGHDK and CDR2 SYGVNS. The V and J ends lost 3 bases and 5 bases respectively, with 13 bases between them. The CDR3 loop reads CASSDQPRGYGYTF. In nucleotides, the CDR3 is TGTGCCAGCAGTGATCAACCTAGGGGGTATGGCTACACCTTC.

The V gene is TRBV7-9, the J gene TRBJ1-5, with D tentatively TRBD1 (6 bases). Trimming stripped 5 bases from V and 7 bases from J, with 9 bases between. CDR1 and CDR2 (germline): SEHNR, FQNEAQ (reference sequence). The length of the CDR3 is 12 residues. Written as DNA, the CDR3 is TGTGCCAGCAGCGTACAGGGCCAGCCCCAGCATTTT. Translated: CASSVQGQPQHF.

V and J are TRBV19 and TRBJ2-3; 9 bases agree with TRBD2. V gave up 3 bases and J gave up 5 bases; unmatched junction bases: 18. This CDR3 has 19 residues. The germline V gene encodes CDR1 LNHDA and CDR2 SQIVND (reference sequence). The CDR3 region has the DNA TGTGCCAGTAGTATGGGGGTTAGAGGGATTAGCGGGAGACGAGATACGCAGTATTTT. Protein sequence: CASSMGVRGISGRRDTQYF.